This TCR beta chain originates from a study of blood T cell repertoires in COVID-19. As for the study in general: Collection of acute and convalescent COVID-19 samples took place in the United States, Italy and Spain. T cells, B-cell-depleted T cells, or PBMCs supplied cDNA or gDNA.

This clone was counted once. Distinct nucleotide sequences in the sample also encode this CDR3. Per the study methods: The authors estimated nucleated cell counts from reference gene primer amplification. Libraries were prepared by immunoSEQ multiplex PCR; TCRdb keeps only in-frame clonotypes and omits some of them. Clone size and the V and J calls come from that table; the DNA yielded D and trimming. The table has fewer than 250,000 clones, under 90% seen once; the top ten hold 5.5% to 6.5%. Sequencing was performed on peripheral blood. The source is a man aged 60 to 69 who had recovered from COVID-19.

In DNA, the CDR3 is TGCGCCAGCAGCTTGGAAGGAGTACCTAACACTGAAGCTTTCTTT. It is translated as CASSLEGVPNTEAFF. This chain joins TRBV5-1 and TRBJ1-1, with D unclear. In germline, CDR1 is SGHRS, CDR2 YFSETQ. Trimming removed 0 bases at V and 2 bases at J, with 11 bases between. The CDR3 runs 15 residues.